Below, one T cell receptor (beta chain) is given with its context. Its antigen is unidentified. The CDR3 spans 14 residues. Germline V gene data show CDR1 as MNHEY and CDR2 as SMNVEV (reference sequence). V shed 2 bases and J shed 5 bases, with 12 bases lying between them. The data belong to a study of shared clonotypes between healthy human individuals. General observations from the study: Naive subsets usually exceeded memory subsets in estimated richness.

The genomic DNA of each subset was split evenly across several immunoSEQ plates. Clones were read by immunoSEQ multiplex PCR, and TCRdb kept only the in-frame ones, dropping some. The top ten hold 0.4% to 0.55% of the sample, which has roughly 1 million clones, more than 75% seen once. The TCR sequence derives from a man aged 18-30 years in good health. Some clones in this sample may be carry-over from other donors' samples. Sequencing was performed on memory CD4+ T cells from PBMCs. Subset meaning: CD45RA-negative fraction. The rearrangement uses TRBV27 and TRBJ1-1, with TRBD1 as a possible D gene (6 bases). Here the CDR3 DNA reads TGTGCCAGCAGTTTAGGGCAGGGGAGGACTGAAGCTTTCTTT. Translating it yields CASSLGQGRTEAFF.